This TCR beta chain was observed in a study of PD-L1 blockade in urothelial cancer (TCRdb year 2017). Notes on the research overall: All patients started therapy in about 2014 and received atezolizumab 1,200 mg intravenously every 3 weeks. About nine tenths of the roughly 29 patients were identified as males with urothelial cancer of bladder origin, and a prior smoking history was reported by 18 of 29 patients. Pretreatment tumor samples, along with matched peripheral blood serially collected before and after atezolizumab treatment, were subjected to TCR sequencing. Somatic, immune and clinical correlates of response to PD-L1 blockade with atezolizumab in urothelial cancer were the focus of an exploratory multi-omic analysis. Durable clinical benefit was defined as a progression-free survival longer than 6 months, and TCR features were additionally tested against progression-free survival and overall survival. About 10 patients achieved durable clinical benefit and about 22 did not. Blood samples were analyzed at 3 weeks after treatment start (second dose) and at 6 weeks after treatment start. Whole exome sequencing and RNA sequencing of pretreatment tumors were performed alongside TCR sequencing in the same patients. A median of about 150,000 T cells and around 81,000 unique TCRs was obtained from blood samples, and a median clonality of 0.080 was observed. An ECOG performance status of 0 or 1 was recorded for the patients, and 0 to 3 prior chemotherapy regimens had been received by the patients. Twenty-nine patients had pretreatment blood TCR-seq, around 25 had at least one posttreatment blood collection, and around 25 had tumor TCR-seq.

Synthetic TCR analog templates were spiked into each PCR so that absolute template abundance could be estimated from read counts. The immunoSEQ assay used bias-controlled V and J gene primers to amplify TCRbeta CDR3 regions from genomic DNA. Sequencing of rearranged TCRbeta segments was done at approximately 20X coverage. The authors' pipeline ran thus. Clustering was used to correct sequencing errors, and CDR3s were annotated against IMGT to assign V, D and J genes. Downstream analyses used only productive TCRbeta rearrangements and left out out-of-frame or stop-codon sequences. Clonality was computed as one minus Shannon entropy normalized by the log of the number of unique productive sequences. Clones differing between time points or between blood and tumor were identified using Fisher's exact test with Benjamini-Hochberg correction, with an adjusted p below 0.01 applied as the threshold. This immuneACCESS table, as held by TCRdb, lists in-frame sequences with V and J called but not all clones. Of the missing ones, under half trace to an unresolved V gene in checked studies; the others have no known cause. The V and J calls and clone size come from that table; D and trimming were worked out from the DNA. This sample is represented by approximately 100,000 clones; 89% of them were singletons. The biggest ten clones account for about 1% of the sample.

What the time point label conveys for this sample: pretreatment peripheral blood. A total of 25 to 30 patients with locally advanced or metastatic urothelial carcinoma, treated at Memorial Sloan Kettering on a trial protocol, made up the cohort. Peripheral blood mononuclear cells were collected from each patient pretreatment and during treatment, giving between 1 and 8 total time points per patient. The Qiagen DNeasy Blood extraction kit was used to purify genomic DNA from total PBMCs and from tumor samples. PBMCs were collected pretreatment and during treatment and were isolated and stored as previously described. Concerning this clone itself: Its antigen is currently not known. Base qualities are not provided; no much larger clone lies one nucleotide away.

Inclusive of the bounding cysteine and phenylalanine, the CDR3 is 13 residues long. Only the CDR3 region is kept as DNA, spanning 39 bases read in frame from base 1. The germline V gene supplies CDR1 SQVTM and CDR2 ANQGSEA. Here V drops 5 bases and J drops 5 bases, and the junction holds 7 bases not matched to any gene. Broader findings and caveats from the paper: Patients with durable benefit showed greater expansion of tumor-associated TCR clones in peripheral blood 3 weeks after starting treatment (n of about 21, p = 0.022). Improved progression-free and overall survival was associated with having pretreatment peripheral blood TCR clonality below the median. Because the sample size was small (n of about 30) and many of the analyses were exploratory, the results are meant to be hypothesis-generating.

The TCR comes from a woman aged 80 or older with urothelial cancer. The chain uses TRBV29-1 and TRBJ1-2; 8 nucleotides in the junction match TRBD1. The sequencing used PBMCs, collected around atezolizumab (anti-PD-L1) treatment. The CDR3 corresponds to CSVHPGTGYGYTF. The sequenced DNA: TGCAGCGTTCACCCCGGGACAGGTTATGGCTACACCTTC.